The clone carrying this TCR beta chain has more than one count but fewer than ten. What it binds is not known. The PCR ran on 60 Vbeta and 13 Jbeta primers. Assay: immunoSEQ multiplex PCR; the TCRdb copy retains only in-frame clones and omits some. The top ten hold around 0.96% of the sample, which has about 170,000 clones, almost 80% seen once. Germline V lookup: CDR1 SGHRS, CDR2 YFSETQ. The trim removed 2 bases at V and 4 bases at J, leaving 18 bases unmatched. The CDR3 is 20 residues long. The data originate from a study of cytomegalovirus exposure and HLA in healthy donors. General observations from the study: Most likely, a cluster of highly shared sequence variants arose as a sequencing artifact.

Input material: PBMCs. The clonotype comes from a woman aged 45-65 years in good health and CMV-seropositive. This chain uses TRBV5-1 with TRBJ2-1; 10 positions agree with TRBD2. Written as DNA, the CDR3 is TGCGCCAGCAGCTTCTCCCTCAGGTTAAATTTAGCGGGGGGTTACAATGAGCAGTTCTTC. Residues: CASSFSLRLNLAGGYNEQFF.